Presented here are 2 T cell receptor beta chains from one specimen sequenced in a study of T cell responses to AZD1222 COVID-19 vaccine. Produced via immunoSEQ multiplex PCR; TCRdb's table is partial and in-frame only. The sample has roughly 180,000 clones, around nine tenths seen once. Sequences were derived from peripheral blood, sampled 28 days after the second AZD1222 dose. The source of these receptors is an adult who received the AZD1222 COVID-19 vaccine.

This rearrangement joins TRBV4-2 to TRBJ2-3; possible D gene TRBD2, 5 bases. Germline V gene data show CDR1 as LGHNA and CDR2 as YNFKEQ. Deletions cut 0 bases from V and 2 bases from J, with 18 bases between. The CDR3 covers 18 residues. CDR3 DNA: TGTGCCAGCAGCCAAGAGGACGGGGTTTCCCCGACCACAGATACGCAGTATTTT. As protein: CASSQEDGVSPTTDTQYF.

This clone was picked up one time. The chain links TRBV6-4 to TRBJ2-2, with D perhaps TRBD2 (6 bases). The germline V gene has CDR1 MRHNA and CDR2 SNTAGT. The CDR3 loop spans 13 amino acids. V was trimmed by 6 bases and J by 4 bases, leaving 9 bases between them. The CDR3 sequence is CASSEEGTGELFF. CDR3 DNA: TGTGCCAGCAGCGAGGAGGGCACCGGGGAGCTGTTTTTT.